This paragraph reports one T cell receptor beta chain. Its antigen remains unknown. This specimen belongs to a study of OX40 agonist ivuxolimab in advanced cancers. Overall study: Ivuxolimab doses were 0.01, 0.1, 0.3, 1.5, 3 or 10 mg/kg every 2 weeks. The study's findings and limits: The study observed clonal expansion of CD4+ and CD8+ blood T cells by week 6 at 0.1 to 3.0 mg/kg.

The protocol was immunoSEQ multiplex PCR, while the TCRdb copy is restricted to in-frame clones and leaves out a portion. The table includes around 72,000 clones, approximately 89% detected once. Researchers took blood at baseline, on cycle 4 day 1, and on cycle 7 day 1. Germline values: CDR1 SGHNT, CDR2 YENEEA. Trimming shortened V by 1 base and J by 3 bases, and 9 bases separated the two germline ends. The CDR3 consists of 15 residues. The V call is TRBV11-3, the J call TRBJ2-2; tentative D call: TRBD1 (6 bases). This receptor was identified in an adult with an advanced solid tumor such as melanoma, head and neck, liver or kidney cancer. Sample: CD4+ or CD8+ T cells sorted from blood, taken in a trial of the OX40 agonist ivuxolimab. The CDR3 region is CASSLAGQYTGELFF. The CDR3 DNA is TGTGCCAGCAGCTTAGCCGGACAGTACACCGGGGAGCTGTTTTTT.